The entry that follows covers one T cell receptor beta chain sequence. This clonotype has only a few counts. No antigen is known for it. Base qualities are not recorded, but no much larger clone differs from it by a single base. At the junction V is shortened by 3 bases and J by 7 bases; bases outside the gene matches: 11. Taken from cysteine to phenylalanine, the CDR3 has 16 residues. Only CDR3 DNA remains: 48 bases, in frame from the first base. The germline V gene provides CDR1 SGHRS and CDR2 YFSETQ. This sample was included in a study of post-analysis software for immune sequencing data (dated by TCRdb to the mid-2010s). As for the study more broadly: The recorded disease courses included relapsing-remitting, secondary progressive and progressive-relapsing multiple sclerosis, and some patients had no subtype annotation. The patient repertoires were set against roughly eleven previously published healthy control repertoires from donors whose ages ranged from roughly 6 to 27 years. A subset of samples was prepared in parallel using single-end sample barcoding, then pooled and co-amplified after Illumina adapter ligation.

To demonstrate the VDJtools post-analysis software, the study profiled TCR beta repertoires from the peripheral blood of about 13 young patients with multiple sclerosis. The multiple sclerosis patients were children and adolescents ranging in age from roughly 6 to 16 years. Libraries were built with PCR. Sequencing was performed on an Illumina HiSeq 2500. To reduce PCR and sequencing biases, unique molecular identifiers were built into the TCR beta cDNA libraries. Per 1 to 10 million input T cells, some 500,000 cDNA molecules were obtained, such that each molecule approximated one T cell. Patient libraries were prepared and sequenced with the same protocol used for the earlier healthy control dataset. Within a given batch, samples were prepared together, multiplexed and sequenced on the same HiSeq lane. As for how the authors treated the data: Raw barcoded reads were processed with MIGEC, discarding single-read molecular identifier groups before consensus assembly and CDR3 extraction. VDJtools was used for post-analysis of the clonotype tables, with diversity normalized by down-sampling every dataset to the smallest sample size. To correct batch-related cross-sample contamination, repertoire overlap clustering matched CDR3 amino acid sequences but not nucleotide sequences. The public reads were quality trimmed at Q25 with fastp and then assembled into clones with MiXCR by TCRdb, keeping productive beta chains. Identical CDR3 proteins give one entry, which carries the most common genes and DNA. None of the V and J calls come from the authors' own analysis; TCRdb made them. This sample gives 650,000 to 900,000 distinct CDR3 sequences in total; 40% to 55% of them show up just once. The ten largest clones represent approximately 5% of the sample.

On the study overall, not on this receptor specifically: When samples were clustered directly using the F measure, samples prepared in the same batch co-clustered strongly, which prompted a batch-effect correction. Significantly higher frequencies in patients than in controls were found for a handful of TRBV segments, including TRBV5-6, TRBV5-1 and TRBV20-1. Multiple sclerosis patients had significantly lower normalized Chao1 diversity than controls, a result that suggests substantial peripheral T-cell clonal expansion. The multiple sclerosis patient group was slightly younger than the control group.

The clonotype originates from a girl aged 5-17 years with multiple sclerosis. Sequencing was done on a sample of blood. Recombination connected TRBV5-1 to TRBJ2-3, and 10 bases in between align with TRBD2. The nucleotides read TGCGCCAGCAGCTCCGGACTAGCGGCCGAGAGGTATACGCAGTATTTT. The translation is CASSSGLAAERYTQYF.